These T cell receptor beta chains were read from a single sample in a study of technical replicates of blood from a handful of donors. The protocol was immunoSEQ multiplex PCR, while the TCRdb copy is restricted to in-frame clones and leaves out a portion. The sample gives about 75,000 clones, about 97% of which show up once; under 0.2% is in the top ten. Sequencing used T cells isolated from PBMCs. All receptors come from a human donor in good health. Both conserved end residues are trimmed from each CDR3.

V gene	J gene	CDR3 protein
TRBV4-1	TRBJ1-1	ASSQEALTGADTEAF
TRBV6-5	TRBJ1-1	ASTLGGPTEAF
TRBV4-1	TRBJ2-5	ASSQDWLAETQY
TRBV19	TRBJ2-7	ASSIDPGQGHYEQY
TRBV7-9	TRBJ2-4	ASSLTGGAVKNIQY
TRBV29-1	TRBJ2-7	SVEGPRDYEQY
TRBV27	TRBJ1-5	ASSLQGPIQPQH
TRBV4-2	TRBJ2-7	ASSHHPGTSGSPSMYEQY
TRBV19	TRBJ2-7	ASSRRLAGANEQY
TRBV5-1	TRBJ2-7	ASSSTYEQY
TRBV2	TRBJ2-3	AVIADTQY
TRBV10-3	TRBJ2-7	AITPGTGAYEQY
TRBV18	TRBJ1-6	ASSPLGGSRSDSPLH
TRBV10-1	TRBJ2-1	ASSDGTLGYNEQF
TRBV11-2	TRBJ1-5	ASSEGDRRDQPQH
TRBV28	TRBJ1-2	ASSLGQGDYGYT
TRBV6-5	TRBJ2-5	ASSYSGHHQETQY
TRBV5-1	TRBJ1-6	ASSLEAGQRNSPLH
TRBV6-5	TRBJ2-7	ASSYSRAGTYEQY
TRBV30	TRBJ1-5	AWSDKGGSGQPQH
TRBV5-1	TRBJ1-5	ASSLSEDQPQH
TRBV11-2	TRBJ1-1	ASGLQGEAF
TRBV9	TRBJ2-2	ASSDINTGELF
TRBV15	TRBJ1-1	ATSWEWTADTEAF
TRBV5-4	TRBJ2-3	ASSRKKSGASTDTQY
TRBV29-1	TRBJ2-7	SVTSGRLSYEQY
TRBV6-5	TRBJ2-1	ASSYSAGELYNEQF
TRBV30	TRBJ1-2	AWSTRTGAGGNYGYT
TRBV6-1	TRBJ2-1	AGGLAGSYNEQF
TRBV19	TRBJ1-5	ASSMGGASNQPQH
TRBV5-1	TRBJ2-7	ASSAEGLAVSMY
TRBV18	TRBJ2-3	ASSWKRQRGTDTQY
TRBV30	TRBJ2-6	ARDISGANVLT
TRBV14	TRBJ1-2	ASSQGVSGFS
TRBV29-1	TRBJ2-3	SLAFQGVTDTQY
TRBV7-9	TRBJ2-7	ASSQQGKSYEQY
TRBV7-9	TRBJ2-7	ASSISTSGRTTSRGEQY
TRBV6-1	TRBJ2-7	ASALHGYSSYEQY
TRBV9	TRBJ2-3	ASSESGGTTDTQY
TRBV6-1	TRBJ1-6	ASSVRQGFSPLH
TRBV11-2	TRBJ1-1	ASSSSYRGDTEAF
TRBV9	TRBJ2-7	ASSAGTVRNEQY
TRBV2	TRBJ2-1	ASSEFVRGYNEQF
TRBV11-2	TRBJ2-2	ASRPLAGGTGELF
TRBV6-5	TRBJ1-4	ASRRTGDEKLF
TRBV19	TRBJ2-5	ASSNRGQETQY
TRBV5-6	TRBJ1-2	ASSLDRSVYT
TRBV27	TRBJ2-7	ASSFTLRDRGLHEQY